The 14 T cell receptor beta chains below were found in one sample sequenced in a study of shared clonotypes between healthy human individuals (dated by TCRdb to 2020 to 2022). Library creation used the immunoSEQ multiplex PCR assay. In its TCRdb copy, this immuneACCESS table keeps in-frame sequences only and misses some clones. Where compared with another copy, unresolved V genes explain less than half of these, and the others have no known cause. Present in this sample are approximately 1.4 million clones, 95% to 99% of which were seen just once. The ten largest clones capture 0.4% to 0.55% of the sample. The sample taken for sequencing was naive CD4+ T cells sorted from blood. Read against the paper, the sample's cell subset or site label means: CD45RA+ positively selected. These receptors all come from a man aged 25 to 40 in good health.

The chain joins TRBV5-4 to TRBJ2-1, with D perhaps given as TRBD1 or TRBD2 (5 bases each). The germline V gene has CDR1 SGHNT and CDR2 YYREEE (reference sequence). With 2 bases removed from V and 7 bases from J, the gap between germline ends came to 16 bases. CDR3 length equals 15 residues. The CDR3 here is CASSFVGESRNEQFF. The CDR3 DNA is TGTGCCAGCAGCTTCGTGGGGGAGTCAAGGAATGAGCAGTTCTTC.

The chain couples TRBV5-1 to TRBJ1-1, with TRBD1 identical over 7 bases. The germline V gene encodes CDR1 SGHRS and CDR2 YFSETQ. The CDR3 extends over 14 amino acids. V dropped 0 bases and J dropped 7; count of bases not matched to a gene: 6. The CDR3 bases are TGCGCCAGCAGCTTGGAGGGGGCCCGGATTGAAGCTTTCTTT. Its translation: CASSLEGARIEAFF.

This chain joins TRBV11-2 and TRBJ2-7; D possibly corresponds to TRBD2 (6 bases). CDR1 and CDR2 from the germline V gene are SGHAT and FQNNGV. There are 14 residues in the CDR3. V was cut by 4 bases and J by 3 bases, with 13 bases left in between. The CDR3 DNA sequence: TGTGCCAGCAGCTCTTCAACTAGCTTCTACGAGCAGTACTTC. Translating it yields CASSSSTSFYEQYF. Complete variable domain (other parts from reference TRBV11-2 and TRBJ2-7): EAGVAQSPRYKIIEKRQSVAFWCNPISGHATLYWYQQILGQGPKLLIQFQNNGVVDDSQLPKDRFSAERLKGVDSTLKIQPAKLEDSAVYLCASSSSTSFYEQYFGPGTRLTVT.

This chain connects TRBV7-2 to TRBJ2-7; TRBD2 agrees at 9 bases. The CDR3 runs to 15 residues. Germline V lookup: CDR1 SGHTA, CDR2 FQGNSA. The J segment lost 7 bases and the V segment lost 0 bases, leaving 7 bases of the junction unmatched. DNA for the CDR3: TGTGCCAGCAGCTTAGCGAGTTCGGCGGGAGGGGAGCAGTACTTC. Its protein is CASSLASSAGGEQYF.

V usage is TRBV2 and J usage is TRBJ2-7; 9 bases map to TRBD2. CDR1 and CDR2 (germline): SNHLY, FYNNEI. The CDR3 runs 14 residues. V lost 3 bases, J lost 9 bases, and 9 bases stayed unmatched. This CDR3 reads CASSEKRTSAAQYF. As DNA, the CDR3 is TGTGCCAGCAGTGAGAAAAGGACTAGCGCCGCGCAGTACTTC.

V and J are TRBV28 and TRBJ1-1; tentatively, D is TRBD1 (6 bases). Trimming left V 7 bases short and J 7 bases short, with 19 bases between. Germline V CDR1 and CDR2: MDHEN, SYDVKM. CDR3 length: 14 amino acids. Here the CDR3 reads CASTQSGGRGEAFF. The CDR3 region has the DNA TGTGCCAGCACCCAGTCGGGGGGGCGCGGTGAAGCTTTCTTT.

The V call is TRBV5-6, the J call TRBJ2-2; 9 bases agree with TRBD1. CDR1 SGHDT and CDR2 YYEEEE come from the germline V gene. The V gene end was trimmed by 3 bases and the J gene end by 6 bases; junction bases not matched to a gene: 6. CDR3 length equals 15 residues. CDR3 nucleotide sequence: TGTGCCAGCAGCTCAGGACAGGGGTTCCCCGGGGAGCTGTTTTTT. Translation: CASSSGQGFPGELFF. Full variable domain (missing parts from reference TRBV5-6 and TRBJ2-2): DAGVTQSPTHLIKTRGQQVTLRCSPKSGHDTVSWYQQALGQGPQFIFQYYEEEERQRGNFPDRFSGHQFPNYSSELNVNALLLGDSALYLCASSSGQGFPGELFFGEGSRLTVL.

The chain couples TRBV11-2 to TRBJ2-3; no clear D. The CDR3 length is 15 residues. Germline V lookup: CDR1 SGHAT, CDR2 FQNNGV. The V gene lost 0 bases and the J gene lost 1 base, with 8 bases spanning the gap. The CDR3 DNA is TGTGCCAGCAGCTTAGATCTAATGGGCACAGATACGCAGTATTTT. Translated, it gives CASSLDLMGTDTQYF. Combining the CDR3 with reference TRBV11-2 and TRBJ2-3 gives the whole variable domain EAGVAQSPRYKIIEKRQSVAFWCNPISGHATLYWYQQILGQGPKLLIQFQNNGVVDDSQLPKDRFSAERLKGVDSTLKIQPAKLEDSAVYLCASSLDLMGTDTQYFGPGTRLTVL.

The V gene is TRBV27, the J gene TRBJ2-7; D may correspond to TRBD1 or TRBD2 (7 bases each). This CDR3 is built from 15 residues. With 3 bases removed from V and 3 bases from J, the gap between germline ends came to 15 bases. CDR1 MNHEY and CDR2 SMNVEV come from the germline V gene (reference sequence). The CDR3 bases are TGTGCCAGCAGTTTGTTATCAGGGGGGGGCTACGAGCAGTACTTC. Its protein is CASSLLSGGGYEQYF.

The J gene is TRBJ1-5, the V gene TRBV5-1, with unresolved D. Deletions cut 1 base from V and 9 bases from J, with 14 bases between. Germline V gives CDR1 SGHRS, CDR2 YFSETQ. The CDR3 has 14 residues. CDR3 DNA sequence: TGCGCCAGCAGCTTGTGGGGTGGACCGGGGCCCCAGCATTTT. Translated, it gives CASSLWGGPGPQHF.

This sequence joins TRBV4-2 and TRBJ1-5; no definite D call. Per germline, CDR1 LGHNA and CDR2 YNFKEQ. This CDR3 contains 18 residues. Trimming cost V 0 bases and J 4 bases, with 19 bases left between them. This CDR3 reads CASSQDLMSARPNQPQHF. The CDR3 bases are TGTGCCAGCAGCCAAGATTTAATGAGTGCAAGACCGAATCAGCCCCAGCATTTT.

V usage is TRBV4-2 and J usage is TRBJ1-1; D may be TRBD1 (5 bases). Germline values: CDR1 LGHNA, CDR2 YNFKEQ. The V end lost 0 bases, the J end lost 9 bases, and 23 bases lay between the germline ends. This CDR3 spans 17 amino acids. The CDR3 DNA is TGTGCCAGCAGCCAAGACCCCTTGGGGCGACGAGGTACTCAAGCTTTCTTT. It encodes CASSQDPLGRRGTQAFF.

This clone has a single count. The chain recombines TRBV28 with TRBJ1-1; D perhaps matches TRBD1 (6 bases). CDR1 is MDHEN, CDR2 SYDVKM, per germline. The CDR3 sequence is 16 residues long. The V end was cut by 3 bases, the J end by 5 bases, with 19 bases between. The CDR3 loop is CASSLERGHLGTEAFF. The CDR3 coding sequence is TGTGCCAGCAGTTTGGAACGGGGACATCTAGGAACTGAAGCTTTCTTT. Complete variable domain (other parts from reference TRBV28 and TRBJ1-1): DVKVTQSSRYLVKRTGEKVFLECVQDMDHENMFWYRQDPGLGLRLIYFSYDVKMKEKGDIPEGYSVSREKKERFSLILESASTNQTSMYLCASSLERGHLGTEAFFGQGTRLTVV.

This sequence joins TRBV29-1 and TRBJ2-1; TRBD2 aligns across 9 bases. Trimming at V came to 7 bases and at J to 13 bases, leaving 11 bases not matched to a gene. CDR3 length: 12 residues. CDR1 is SQVTM and CDR2 is ANQGSEA in the germline V gene. CDR3 nucleotides: TGCAGCGGCACACTAGCGGGTCACGGTCAGTTCTTC. It encodes CSGTLAGHGQFF.